The clone carrying this TCR beta chain was found many times. Its target is unknown. Described time point: patch test 3, about 24 weeks after DPC sensitization. Treatment of the sample: therapeutic diphenylcyclopropenone sensitization with weekly scalp DPC. TCRdb processed the RACE reads anew with MiXCR; each CDR3 protein has one entry. The sample includes tens of thousands of distinct CDR3 sequences, around 10% seen only once; the top ten take approximately 1.5%. These data are taken from a study of human T cells and chemical hapten exposure. Study context: Diagnoses of alopecia areata, totalis or universalis occurred in mostly female patients. Minor volume differences among pooled libraries chiefly drove per-sample TCR yield variation. Study results and limitations: Expanded TCRs showed more large CDR3 clusters than pre-sensitization or healthy control sets.

This receptor was identified in a woman aged 45-65 years with alopecia areata. Some clones in this sample may be carry-over from other donors' samples. This sample comprised whole blood, obtained in connection with sensitization to the hapten diphenylcyclopropenone (DPC).

The CDR3 region has the DNA TGTGCCAGCTCCCTAGCGGGAGGGCCCGAGCAGTACTTC. As protein: CASSLAGGPEQYF. V is TRBV18 and J is TRBJ2-7; 12 bases are shared with TRBD2. Germline values: CDR1 KGHSH, CDR2 LQKENI. The CDR3 is 13 amino acids. J gave up 6 bases and V 6 bases, and 3 bases lay outside the gene matches.